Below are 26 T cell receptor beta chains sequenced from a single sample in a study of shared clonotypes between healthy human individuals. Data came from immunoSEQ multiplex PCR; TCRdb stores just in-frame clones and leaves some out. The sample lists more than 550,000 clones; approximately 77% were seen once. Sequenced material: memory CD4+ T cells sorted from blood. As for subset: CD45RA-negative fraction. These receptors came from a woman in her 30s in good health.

Written as DNA, the CDR3 is TGTGCCAGCAGCCCACCTAGGGGGCATAGCAATCAGCCCCAGCATTTT. Residues: CASSPPRGHSNQPQHF. The chain combines TRBV5-6 with TRBJ1-5; TRBD1 aligns across 7 bases. This CDR3 has 16 amino acids. V gave up 4 bases and J gave up 0 bases; unmatched junction bases: 7. Germline CDR1 and CDR2: SGHDT and YYEEEE.

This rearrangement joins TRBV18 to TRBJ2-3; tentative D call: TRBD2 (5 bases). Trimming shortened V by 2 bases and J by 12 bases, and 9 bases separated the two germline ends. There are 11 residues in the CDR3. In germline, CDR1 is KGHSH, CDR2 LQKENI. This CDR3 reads CASSPMGAQYF. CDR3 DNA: TGTGCCAGCTCACCAATGGGAGCTCAGTATTTT. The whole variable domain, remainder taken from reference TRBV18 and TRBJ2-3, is NAGVMQNPRHLVRRRGQEARLRCSPMKGHSHVYWYRQLPEEGLKFMVYLQKENIIDESGMPKERFSAEFPKEGPSILRIQQVVRGDSAAYFCASSPMGAQYFGPGTRLTVL.

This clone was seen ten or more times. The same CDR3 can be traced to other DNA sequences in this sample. CDR3 bases: TGCGCCAGCAGTGAGTCGGGGGGGCGGGAGCAGTACTTC. Translating it yields CASSESGGREQYF. The rearrangement uses TRBV10-2 and TRBJ2-7; D is perhaps TRBD2 (7 bases). The germline V and J ends were trimmed by 0 bases and 7 bases, with 10 bases remaining between them. This CDR3 is 13 amino acids long. Looked up from germline, CDR1 is WSHSY and CDR2 is SAAADI.

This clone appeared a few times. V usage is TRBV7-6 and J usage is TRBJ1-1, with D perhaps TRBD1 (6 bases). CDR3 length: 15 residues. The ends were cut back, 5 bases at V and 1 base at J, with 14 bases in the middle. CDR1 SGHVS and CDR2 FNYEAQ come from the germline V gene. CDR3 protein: CASSLAGTPNTEAFF. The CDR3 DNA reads TGTGCCAGCAGCCTCGCAGGGACACCGAACACTGAAGCTTTCTTT.

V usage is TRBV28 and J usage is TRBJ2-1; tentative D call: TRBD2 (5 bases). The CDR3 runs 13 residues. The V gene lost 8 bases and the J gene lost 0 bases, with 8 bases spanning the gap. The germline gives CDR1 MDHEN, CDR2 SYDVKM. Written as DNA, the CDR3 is TGTGCCAGCTCCGGGGACTCCTACAATGAGCAGTTCTTC. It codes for CASSGDSYNEQFF. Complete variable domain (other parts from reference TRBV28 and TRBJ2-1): DVKVTQSSRYLVKRTGEKVFLECVQDMDHENMFWYRQDPGLGLRLIYFSYDVKMKEKGDIPEGYSVSREKKERFSLILESASTNQTSMYLCASSGDSYNEQFFGPGTRLTVL.

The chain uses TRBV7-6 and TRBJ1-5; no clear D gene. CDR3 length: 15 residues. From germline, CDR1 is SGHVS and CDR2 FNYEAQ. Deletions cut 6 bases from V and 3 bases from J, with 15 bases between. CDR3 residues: CASSRSSGLNQPQHF. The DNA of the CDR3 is TGTGCCAGCAGTCGTAGCTCAGGTCTCAATCAGCCCCAGCATTTT.

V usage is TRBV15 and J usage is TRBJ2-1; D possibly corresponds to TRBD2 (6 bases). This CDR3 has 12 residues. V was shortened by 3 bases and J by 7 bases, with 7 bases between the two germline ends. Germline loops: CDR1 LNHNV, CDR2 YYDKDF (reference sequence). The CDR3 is CATSRTRNEQFF. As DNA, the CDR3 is TGTGCCACCAGCAGGACTAGGAATGAGCAGTTCTTC. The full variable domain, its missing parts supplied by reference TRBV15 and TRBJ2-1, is DAMVIQNPRYQVTQFGKPVTLSCSQTLNHNVMYWYQQKSSQAPKLLFHYYDKDFNNEADTPDNFQSRRPNTSFCFLDIRSPGLGDTAMYLCATSRTRNEQFFGPGTRLTVL.

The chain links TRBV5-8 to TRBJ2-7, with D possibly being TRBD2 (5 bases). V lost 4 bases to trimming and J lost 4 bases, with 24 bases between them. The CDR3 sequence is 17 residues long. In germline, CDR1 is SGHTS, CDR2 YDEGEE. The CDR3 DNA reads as TGTGCCAGCAGCGACAACAAACTCTTCGGGGTAGGGTACGAGCAGTACTTC. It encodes CASSDNKLFGVGYEQYF.

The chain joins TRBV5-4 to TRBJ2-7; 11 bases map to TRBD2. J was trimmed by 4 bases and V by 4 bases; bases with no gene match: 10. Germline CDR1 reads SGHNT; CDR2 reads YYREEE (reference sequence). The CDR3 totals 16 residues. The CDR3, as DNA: TGTGCCAGCAGCGGACCTACTAGCGGGAGACGATACGAGCAGTACTTC. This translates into CASSGPTSGRRYEQYF. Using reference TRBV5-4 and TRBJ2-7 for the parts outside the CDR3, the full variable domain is ETGVTQSPTHLIKTRGQQVTLRCSSQSGHNTVSWYQQALGQGPQFIFQYYREEENGRGNFPPRFSGLQFPNYSSELNVNALELDDSALYLCASSGPTSGRRYEQYFGPGTRLTVT.

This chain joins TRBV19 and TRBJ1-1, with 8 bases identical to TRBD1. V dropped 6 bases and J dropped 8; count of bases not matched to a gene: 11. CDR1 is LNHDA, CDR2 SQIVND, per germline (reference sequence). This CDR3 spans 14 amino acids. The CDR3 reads CASSRDRPRTEAFF. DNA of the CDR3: TGTGCCAGTAGCCGGGACAGGCCTCGGACGGAAGCTTTCTTT.

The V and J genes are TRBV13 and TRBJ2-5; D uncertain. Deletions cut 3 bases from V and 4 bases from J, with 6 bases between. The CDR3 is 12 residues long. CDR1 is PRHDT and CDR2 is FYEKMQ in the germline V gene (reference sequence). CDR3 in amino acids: CASSLNGETQYF. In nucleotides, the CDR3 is TGTGCCAGCAGCTTGAATGGAGAGACCCAGTACTTC.

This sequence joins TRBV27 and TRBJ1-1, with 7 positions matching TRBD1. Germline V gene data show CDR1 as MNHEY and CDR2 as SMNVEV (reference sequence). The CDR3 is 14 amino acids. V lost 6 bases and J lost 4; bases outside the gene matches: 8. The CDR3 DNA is TGTGCCAGCAGAGCCACCGACAGGGCCACTGAAGCTTTCTTT. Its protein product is CASRATDRATEAFF.

Written as DNA, the CDR3 is TGTGCCAGCAGTGGCCTGGGGGTGACCGGGGAGCTGTTTTTT. This codes for CASSGLGVTGELFF. The chain carries TRBV25-1 and TRBJ2-2; the D call may be TRBD1 or TRBD2 (5 bases each). V was trimmed by 4 bases and J by 5 bases, leaving 11 bases between them. This CDR3 spans 14 amino acids. In germline, CDR1 is MGHDK, CDR2 SYGVNS. Full variable domain (missing parts from reference TRBV25-1 and TRBJ2-2): EADIYQTPRYLVIGTGKKITLECSQTMGHDKMYWYQQDPGMELHLIHYSYGVNSTEKGDLSSESTVSRIRTEHFPLTLESARPSHTSQYLCASSGLGVTGELFFGEGSRLTVL.

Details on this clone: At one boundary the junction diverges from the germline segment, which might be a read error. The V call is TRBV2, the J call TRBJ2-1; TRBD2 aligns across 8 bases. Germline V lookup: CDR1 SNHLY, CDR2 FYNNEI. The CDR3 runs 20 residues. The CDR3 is CASSQAGRADSGVPYNEQFF. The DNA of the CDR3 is TGTGCCAGCAGTCAAGCCGGGAGGGCAGATTCGGGAGTTCCTTACAATGAGCAGTTCTTC.

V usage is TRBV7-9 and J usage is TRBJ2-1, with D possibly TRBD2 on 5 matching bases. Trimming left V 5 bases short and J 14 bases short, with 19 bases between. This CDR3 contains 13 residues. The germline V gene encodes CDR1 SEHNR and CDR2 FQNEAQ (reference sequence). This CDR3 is CASSNIASLEEFF. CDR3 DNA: TGTGCCAGCAGCAACATAGCGTCCCTCGAGGAGTTCTTC.

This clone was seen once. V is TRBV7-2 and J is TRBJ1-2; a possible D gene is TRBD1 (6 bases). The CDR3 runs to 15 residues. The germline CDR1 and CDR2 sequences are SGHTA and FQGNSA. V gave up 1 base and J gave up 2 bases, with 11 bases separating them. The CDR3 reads CASSLVLTGNYGYTF. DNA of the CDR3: TGTGCCAGCAGCTTAGTGCTCACAGGGAACTATGGCTACACCTTC. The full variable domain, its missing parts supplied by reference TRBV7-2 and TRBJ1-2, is GAGVSQSPSNKVTEKGKDVELRCDPISGHTALYWYRQSLGQGLEFLIYFQGNSAPDKSGLPSDRFSAERTGGSVSTLTIQRTQQEDSAVYLCASSLVLTGNYGYTFGSGTRLTVV.

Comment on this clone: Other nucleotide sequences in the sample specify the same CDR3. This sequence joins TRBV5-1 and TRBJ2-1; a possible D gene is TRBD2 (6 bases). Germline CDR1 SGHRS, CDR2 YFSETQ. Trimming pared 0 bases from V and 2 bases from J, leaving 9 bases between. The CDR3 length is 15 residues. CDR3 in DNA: TGCGCCAGCAGCTTGGCGTCGGGAGCCTACAATGAGCAGTTCTTC. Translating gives CASSLASGAYNEQFF.

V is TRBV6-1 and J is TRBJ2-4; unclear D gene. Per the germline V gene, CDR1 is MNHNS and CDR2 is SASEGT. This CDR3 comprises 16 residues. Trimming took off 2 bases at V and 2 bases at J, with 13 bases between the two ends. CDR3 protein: CASSEYGASPKNIQYF. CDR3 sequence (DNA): TGTGCCAGCAGTGAATATGGTGCGTCCCCCAAAAACATTCAGTACTTC.

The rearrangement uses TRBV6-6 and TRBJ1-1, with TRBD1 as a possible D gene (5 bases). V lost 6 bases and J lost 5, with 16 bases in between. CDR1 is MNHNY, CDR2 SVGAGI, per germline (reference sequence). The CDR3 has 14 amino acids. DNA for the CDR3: TGTGCCAGCAGCAGACAGAGCCCCGTTACTGAAGCTTTCTTT. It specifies CASSRQSPVTEAFF.

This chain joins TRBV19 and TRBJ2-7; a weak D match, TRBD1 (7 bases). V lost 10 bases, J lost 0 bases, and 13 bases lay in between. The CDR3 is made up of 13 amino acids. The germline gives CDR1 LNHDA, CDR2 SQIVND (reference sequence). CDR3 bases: TGTGCCACCGCGGGACAGAGCTCCTACGAGCAGTACTTC. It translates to CATAGQSSYEQYF.

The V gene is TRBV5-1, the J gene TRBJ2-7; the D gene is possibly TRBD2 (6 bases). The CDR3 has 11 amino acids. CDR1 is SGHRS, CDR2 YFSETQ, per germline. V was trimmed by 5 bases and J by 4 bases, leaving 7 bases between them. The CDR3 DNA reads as TGCGCCAGCAGGCGGGATTACGAGCAGTACTTC. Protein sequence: CASRRDYEQYF.

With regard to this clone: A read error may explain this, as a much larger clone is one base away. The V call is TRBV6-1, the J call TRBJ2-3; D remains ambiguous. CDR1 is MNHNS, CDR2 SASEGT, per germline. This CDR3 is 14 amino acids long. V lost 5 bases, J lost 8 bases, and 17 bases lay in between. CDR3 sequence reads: CASSSRLVLGTQYF. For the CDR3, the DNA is TGTGCCAGCAGTTCCCGGCTAGTCTTAGGTACGCAGTATTTT.

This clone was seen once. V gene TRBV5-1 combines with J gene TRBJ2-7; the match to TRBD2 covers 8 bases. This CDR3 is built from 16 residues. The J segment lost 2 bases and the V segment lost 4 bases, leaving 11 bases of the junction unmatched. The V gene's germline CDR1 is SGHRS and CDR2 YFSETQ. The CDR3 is CASSRTRTSGPYEQYF. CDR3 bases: TGCGCCAGCAGCCGGACGAGAACTAGCGGACCCTACGAGCAGTACTTC.

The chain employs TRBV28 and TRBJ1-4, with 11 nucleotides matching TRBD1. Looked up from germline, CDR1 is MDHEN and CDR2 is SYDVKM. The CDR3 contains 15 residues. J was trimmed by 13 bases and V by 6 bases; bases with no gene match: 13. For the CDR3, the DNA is TGTGCCAGCAGCCGAGGCGGACAGGGGGCGGCGGGACTGTTTTTT. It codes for CASSRGGQGAAGLFF.

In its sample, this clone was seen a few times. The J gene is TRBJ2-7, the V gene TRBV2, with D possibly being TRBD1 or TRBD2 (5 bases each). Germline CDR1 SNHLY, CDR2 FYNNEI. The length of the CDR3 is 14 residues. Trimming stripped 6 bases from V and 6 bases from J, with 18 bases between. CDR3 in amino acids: CASSPPGGFSEQYF. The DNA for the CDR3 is TGTGCCAGCAGCCCCCCTGGGGGTTTCTCCGAGCAGTACTTC.

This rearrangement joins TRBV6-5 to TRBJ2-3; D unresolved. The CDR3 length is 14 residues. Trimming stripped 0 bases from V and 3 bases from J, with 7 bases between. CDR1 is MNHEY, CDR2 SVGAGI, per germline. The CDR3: CASSYSWQTDTQYF. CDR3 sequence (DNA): TGTGCCAGCAGTTACTCCTGGCAAACAGATACGCAGTATTTT.